The 3 T cell receptor beta chains reported below all come from one sample, sequenced in a study of T cells after yellow fever vaccination. TCRdb called the 5' RACE reads again in MiXCR, with one record for every CDR3 protein. The sample lists about 360,000 distinct CDR3 sequences; roughly 6.1% were seen once. This material consisted of PBMCs, taken 5 days after the yellow fever booster vaccination. These receptors came from a man aged 30 to 45 who received the YFV17D yellow fever vaccine.

The J gene is TRBJ1-1, the V gene TRBV9; tentatively, D is TRBD1 (6 bases). The CDR3 sequence is 14 residues long. Trimming took 3 bases from V and 1 from J, leaving 10 bases between them. Germline V lookup: CDR1 SGDLS, CDR2 YYNGEE. CDR3 in amino acids: CASSEEQGNTEAFF. The CDR3 nucleotides are TGTGCCAGCAGCGAGGAACAGGGGAACACTGAAGCTTTCTTT.

This clonotype was counted only a few times. The chain employs TRBV7-9 and TRBJ2-3, with D uncertain. V was trimmed by 0 bases and J by 4 bases, leaving 11 bases between them. There are 15 residues in the CDR3. Germline loops: CDR1 SEHNR, CDR2 FQNEAQ (reference sequence). In DNA, the CDR3 is TGTGCCAGCAGCTTAGCCCGGACCTCCCCAGATACGCAGTATTTT. Protein product: CASSLARTSPDTQYF.

This clonotype came up many times. The V call is TRBV5-1, the J call TRBJ2-1; 9 positions match TRBD2. Unmatched junction bases numbered 6, after V lost 0 bases and J lost 8 bases. This CDR3 comprises 15 residues. CDR1 is SGHRS, CDR2 YFSETQ, per germline. CDR3: CASSLGLAGADEQFF. The CDR3 nucleotides are TGCGCCAGCAGCTTGGGGTTAGCGGGAGCCGATGAGCAGTTCTTC.